This T cell receptor (beta chain) was identified during a study of a mutant IDH1 vaccine in newly diagnosed glioma. Time point described: week 35, safety follow-up. Each vaccine dose was 300 ug of mutant IDH1 20-mer peptide, with topical imiquimod. This table comes from immunoSEQ multiplex PCR, and its TCRdb copy is limited to in-frame clones, with some not included. Of 35,000 to 50,000 clones listed, roughly 84% are singletons. There are a few counts of this clone. Its antigen is unknown. The sequence was collected from a woman aged 45-59 years with glioma. The specimen was PBMCs, collected from a glioma patient whose treatment included an IDH1 peptide vaccine.

CDR3 protein: CASSFTGARGYTF. In nucleotides, the CDR3 is TGTGCCAGCAGCTTTACCGGCGCGAGAGGCTACACCTTC. V is TRBV25-1 and J is TRBJ1-2; D uncertain. The CDR3 extends over 13 amino acids. Per germline, CDR1 MGHDK and CDR2 SYGVNS. V lost 6 bases and J lost 8, with 16 bases in between.